This paragraph reports one T cell receptor beta chain. The data were taken from a study of blood T cell repertoires in COVID-19. Study details: Collection of acute and convalescent COVID-19 samples took place in the United States, Italy and Spain. T cells, B-cell-depleted T cells, or PBMCs provided the cDNA or gDNA that served as material.

Germline CDR1 reads SGHAT; CDR2 reads FQNNGV. With 3 bases removed from V and 2 bases from J, the gap between germline ends came to 13 bases. The length of the CDR3 is 15 residues. Original handling: Amplifying reference gene primers gave estimates of nucleated cell counts. Libraries were prepared by immunoSEQ multiplex PCR; TCRdb keeps only in-frame clonotypes and omits some of them. V and J calls plus clone size are reproduced from that table; the DNA served to infer D and trimming. The sample carries around 16,000 clones, around three quarters recorded once. This receptor was obtained from a man aged 65-85 years with active or convalescent COVID-19. The rearrangement uses TRBV11-2 and TRBJ2-5, with TRBD1 as a possible D gene (6 bases). Sequenced input: peripheral blood. DNA of the CDR3: TGTGCCAGCAGCTTTCCCCTTACAGGGCAAGAGACCCAGTACTTC. This encodes CASSFPLTGQETQYF.